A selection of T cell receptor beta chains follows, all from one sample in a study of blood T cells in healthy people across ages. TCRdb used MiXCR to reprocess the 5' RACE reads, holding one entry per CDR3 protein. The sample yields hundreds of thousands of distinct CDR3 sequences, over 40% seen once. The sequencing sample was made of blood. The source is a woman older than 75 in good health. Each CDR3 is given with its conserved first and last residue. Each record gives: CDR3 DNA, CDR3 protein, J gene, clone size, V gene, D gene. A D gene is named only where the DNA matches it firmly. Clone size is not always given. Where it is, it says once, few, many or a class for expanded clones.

cdr3_nt: TGTGCCAGCAGCCAAGAACTAGGGCATCCCAATGAGCAGTTCTTC; cdr3_aa: CASSQELGHPNEQFF; j_call: TRBJ2-1; clone_size: many; v_call: TRBV3-1; d_call: .
cdr3_nt: TGCAGCGTTCTGGAGCAGCGAGAAAGTAAGCTGTTTTTT; cdr3_aa: CSVLEQRESKLFF; j_call: TRBJ1-4; clone_size: few; v_call: TRBV29-1; d_call: .
cdr3_nt: TGTGCCAGCAGTGAGTCCAGATTTGGCAATCAGCCCCAGCATTTT; cdr3_aa: CASSESRFGNQPQHF; j_call: TRBJ1-5; clone_size: .; v_call: TRBV6-1; d_call: .
cdr3_nt: TGTGCCAGCTCACTCACCTATACAGGGGAAGAGACCCAGTACTTC; cdr3_aa: CASSLTYTGEETQYF; j_call: TRBJ2-5; clone_size: many; v_call: TRBV18; d_call: TRBD1
cdr3_nt: TGTGCCGGCCGGGCGGACCAGTTCTTC; cdr3_aa: CAGRADQFF; j_call: TRBJ2-1; clone_size: .; v_call: TRBV28; d_call: .
cdr3_nt: TGCAGTGCCCCTAACCGGGACAGGAGCTACGAGCAGTACTTC; cdr3_aa: CSAPNRDRSYEQYF; j_call: TRBJ2-7; clone_size: once; v_call: TRBV20-1; d_call: TRBD1
cdr3_nt: TGTGCCAGCAGTTTATCCTCGCTGGGGACACCGCTTGCCTATGGCTACACCTTC; cdr3_aa: CASSLSSLGTPLAYGYTF; j_call: TRBJ1-2; clone_size: many; v_call: TRBV27; d_call: .
cdr3_nt: TGTGCCAGCAGCACCAGTACAGGGTACAATCAGCCCCAGCATTTT; cdr3_aa: CASSTSTGYNQPQHF; j_call: TRBJ1-5; clone_size: .; v_call: TRBV7-2; d_call: .
cdr3_nt: TGCAGTGCTAGAGAGCGGGAGTATGGGTACAATGAGCAGTTCTTC; cdr3_aa: CSAREREYGYNEQFF; j_call: TRBJ2-1; clone_size: .; v_call: TRBV20-1; d_call: TRBD2
cdr3_nt: TGTGCCAGCAGCTTATCGGGTGAACTGCAAGAGACCCAGTACTTC; cdr3_aa: CASSLSGELQETQYF; j_call: TRBJ2-5; clone_size: many; v_call: TRBV7-3; d_call: .
cdr3_nt: TGTGCCAGCAGTTTCCCCGAAACAGGATCCGGTGAGCAGTTCTTC; cdr3_aa: CASSFPETGSGEQFF; j_call: TRBJ2-1; clone_size: many; v_call: TRBV12-3/TRBV12-4; d_call: .
cdr3_nt: TGTGCCAGCAGTTTGCCAGGGGGCATGAACACCGGGGAGCTGTTTTTT; cdr3_aa: CASSLPGGMNTGELFF; j_call: TRBJ2-2; clone_size: .; v_call: TRBV27; d_call: TRBD1
cdr3_nt: TGTGCCAGCAGCCGGGCCGGGGACCTGAGGTACAATGAGCAGTTCTTC; cdr3_aa: CASSRAGDLRYNEQFF; j_call: TRBJ2-1; clone_size: .; v_call: TRBV7-9; d_call: .
cdr3_nt: TGTGCCAGCAGTCCCCCAGGCAGTAGGAACACTGAAGCTTTCTTT; cdr3_aa: CASSPPGSRNTEAFF; j_call: TRBJ1-1; clone_size: few; v_call: TRBV25-1; d_call: .
cdr3_nt: TGTGCCAGCAGCCCCTCCCCTATAGCGGGGGCGCGTGCAGATACGCAGTATTTT; cdr3_aa: CASSPSPIAGARADTQYF; j_call: TRBJ2-3; clone_size: .; v_call: TRBV7-9; d_call: TRBD2
cdr3_nt: TGTGCCAGCAGCTTAGATCTTTCCGAGCAGTACTTC; cdr3_aa: CASSLDLSEQYF; j_call: TRBJ2-7; clone_size: many; v_call: TRBV11-2; d_call: .
cdr3_nt: TGTGCCAGCACCGTCCGGGGAGATGCTAACTATGGCTACACCTTC; cdr3_aa: CASTVRGDANYGYTF; j_call: TRBJ1-2; clone_size: once; v_call: TRBV13; d_call: .
cdr3_nt: TGTGCCAGCAGTTTCCCGGGGCTAGCGGGGACTGAGCAGTTCTTC; cdr3_aa: CASSFPGLAGTEQFF; j_call: TRBJ2-1; clone_size: .; v_call: TRBV12-3/TRBV12-4; d_call: TRBD2
cdr3_nt: TGTGCCATCAGCGGGGAGGCGGGAGGGCCCTACGAGCAGTACTTC; cdr3_aa: CAISGEAGGPYEQYF; j_call: TRBJ2-7; clone_size: .; v_call: TRBV10-3; d_call: TRBD2
cdr3_nt: TGTGCCAGCAGCCGAATGCCGGGACTAGCGGTCTACAATGAGCAGTTCTTC; cdr3_aa: CASSRMPGLAVYNEQFF; j_call: TRBJ2-1; clone_size: .; v_call: TRBV6-2/TRBV6-3; d_call: TRBD2
cdr3_nt: TGTGCCACCAGCAGAGATAGAAGTACTAAAAAACTGTTTTTT; cdr3_aa: CATSRDRSTKKLFF; j_call: TRBJ1-4; clone_size: .; v_call: TRBV15; d_call: .
cdr3_nt: TGTGCCAGCAGCTTGGATGGGTCTAGCGGGAGGGCCACTTCCTACAATGAGCAGTTCTTC; cdr3_aa: CASSLDGSSGRATSYNEQFF; j_call: TRBJ2-1; clone_size: many; v_call: TRBV5-5; d_call: TRBD2
cdr3_nt: TGCGCCAGCAGCCCTTCCCGACAGCGGGGGGTCGACATTCAGTACTTC; cdr3_aa: CASSPSRQRGVDIQYF; j_call: TRBJ2-4; clone_size: .; v_call: TRBV5-1; d_call: TRBD2
cdr3_nt: TGTGCCAGCAGACTAAAACTAGCGGGAGTAGAAGAGACCCAGTACTTC; cdr3_aa: CASRLKLAGVEETQYF; j_call: TRBJ2-5; clone_size: once; v_call: TRBV12-3/TRBV12-4; d_call: TRBD2
cdr3_nt: TGTGCCAGCAGTTGGGGGACCTTTCAAGAGACCCAGTACTTC; cdr3_aa: CASSWGTFQETQYF; j_call: TRBJ2-5; clone_size: .; v_call: TRBV12-3/TRBV12-4; d_call: .
cdr3_nt: TGCAGTGCTAGAACCCCCCTAGGAGCGGGAGTCACCAATGAGCAGTTCTTC; cdr3_aa: CSARTPLGAGVTNEQFF; j_call: TRBJ2-1; clone_size: many; v_call: TRBV20-1; d_call: TRBD2
cdr3_nt: TGCAGTGCTAGAGTAAACAACTATGGCTACACCTTC; cdr3_aa: CSARVNNYGYTF; j_call: TRBJ1-2; clone_size: few; v_call: TRBV20-1; d_call: .
cdr3_nt: TGTGCCAGCAGTTATCCGGGAGGGGGCTATGGCTACACCTTC; cdr3_aa: CASSYPGGGYGYTF; j_call: TRBJ1-2; clone_size: few; v_call: TRBV6-6; d_call: .
cdr3_nt: TGCAGCGAACAGGGCGAGGATCGGGAGACCCAGTACTTC; cdr3_aa: CSEQGEDRETQYF; j_call: TRBJ2-5; clone_size: .; v_call: TRBV29-1; d_call: .
cdr3_nt: TGCGCCAGCAGCTTAGCGTGGGGGAACAATGAGCAGTTCTTC; cdr3_aa: CASSLAWGNNEQFF; j_call: TRBJ2-1; clone_size: .; v_call: TRBV7-6; d_call: .
cdr3_nt: TGCGCCAGCAGCTTAGCGGGCGCTAGACAATACAATGAGCAGTTCTTC; cdr3_aa: CASSLAGARQYNEQFF; j_call: TRBJ2-1; clone_size: many; v_call: TRBV5-1; d_call: .
cdr3_nt: TGTGCCAGCAGCTTTTTGACAGGGGGGCCGAACACTGAAGCTTTCTTT; cdr3_aa: CASSFLTGGPNTEAFF; j_call: TRBJ1-1; clone_size: few; v_call: TRBV7-9; d_call: TRBD1
cdr3_nt: TGTGCCAGCAGCCAGGAGCGGGGGACGCGGACCGGGGAGCTGTTTTTT; cdr3_aa: CASSQERGTRTGELFF; j_call: TRBJ2-2; clone_size: .; v_call: TRBV3-1; d_call: TRBD2
cdr3_nt: TGTGCCAGCAGTTTCGGGCCTTCCGGGGGCAACATTCAGTACTTC; cdr3_aa: CASSFGPSGGNIQYF; j_call: TRBJ2-4; clone_size: many; v_call: TRBV12-3/TRBV12-4; d_call: .
cdr3_nt: TGTGCCAGCAGCCTGGCCCACACCTACGAGCAGTACTTC; cdr3_aa: CASSLAHTYEQYF; j_call: TRBJ2-7; clone_size: .; v_call: TRBV6-6; d_call: .
cdr3_nt: TGTGCCAGCAGTACAGGAATCGCGAACACCGGGGAGCTGTTTTTT; cdr3_aa: CASSTGIANTGELFF; j_call: TRBJ2-2; clone_size: .; v_call: TRBV7-2; d_call: .
cdr3_nt: TGCGCCAGCAGCTTGTTCAGCGGAACCTACAATGAGCAGTTCTTC; cdr3_aa: CASSLFSGTYNEQFF; j_call: TRBJ2-1; clone_size: many; v_call: TRBV5-1; d_call: .
cdr3_nt: TGTGCCAGCAGTCCCGCCCGGGGAATATACGTGAAGCAGTTCTTC; cdr3_aa: CASSPARGIYVKQFF; j_call: TRBJ2-1; clone_size: many; v_call: TRBV12-3/TRBV12-4; d_call: .
cdr3_nt: TGTGCCAGCAGTATTCGGACAACAAAAACCTACGAGCAGTACTTC; cdr3_aa: CASSIRTTKTYEQYF; j_call: TRBJ2-7; clone_size: .; v_call: TRBV28; d_call: .
cdr3_nt: TGCGCCAGCAGCCTTATCGTCTCTGGGGCCAACGTCCTGACTTTC; cdr3_aa: CASSLIVSGANVLTF; j_call: TRBJ2-6; clone_size: many; v_call: TRBV4-1; d_call: .
cdr3_nt: TGTGCCAGCAGCTTATGGTCAGATACGCAGTATTTT; cdr3_aa: CASSLWSDTQYF; j_call: TRBJ2-3; clone_size: many; v_call: TRBV7-2; d_call: .
cdr3_nt: TGTGCCAGCACCTCTAGCGGTTCCTACAATGAGCAGTTCTTC; cdr3_aa: CASTSSGSYNEQFF; j_call: TRBJ2-1; clone_size: .; v_call: TRBV12-3/TRBV12-4; d_call: TRBD2
cdr3_nt: TGTGCCAGCAGAGGGACTAGCGGGAGGATACAGTACTTC; cdr3_aa: CASRGTSGRIQYF; j_call: TRBJ2-7; clone_size: .; v_call: TRBV2; d_call: TRBD2
cdr3_nt: TGTGCCAGCAGATCGGGACCCCCGAACACTGAAGCTTTCTTT; cdr3_aa: CASRSGPPNTEAFF; j_call: TRBJ1-1; clone_size: few; v_call: TRBV28; d_call: .
cdr3_nt: TGTGCCAGCACCCCCGTGGACGGAAGGAACACTGAAGCTTTCTTT; cdr3_aa: CASTPVDGRNTEAFF; j_call: TRBJ1-1; clone_size: .; v_call: TRBV2; d_call: .
cdr3_nt: TGTGCCAGCCTGGCAGGGCTTGTCCACAGTGAGCAGTTCTTC; cdr3_aa: CASLAGLVHSEQFF; j_call: TRBJ2-1; clone_size: many; v_call: TRBV12-3/TRBV12-4; d_call: .
cdr3_nt: TGTGCCAGCAGAGTTGGGCGCCACAAGCAGTACTTC; cdr3_aa: CASRVGRHKQYF; j_call: TRBJ2-7; clone_size: .; v_call: TRBV2; d_call: .
cdr3_nt: TGTGCCACCAATAACGAGCAGTACTTC; cdr3_aa: CATNNEQYF; j_call: TRBJ2-7; clone_size: .; v_call: TRBV24-1; d_call: .
cdr3_nt: TGCAGCGTTGGCGGTGTGACGGATACGCAGTATTTT; cdr3_aa: CSVGGVTDTQYF; j_call: TRBJ2-3; clone_size: many; v_call: TRBV29-1; d_call: .
cdr3_nt: TGTGCCAGCAGTTACAGGGACAGAACTTTCTTT; cdr3_aa: CASSYRDRTFF; j_call: TRBJ1-1; clone_size: many; v_call: TRBV6-6; d_call: TRBD1